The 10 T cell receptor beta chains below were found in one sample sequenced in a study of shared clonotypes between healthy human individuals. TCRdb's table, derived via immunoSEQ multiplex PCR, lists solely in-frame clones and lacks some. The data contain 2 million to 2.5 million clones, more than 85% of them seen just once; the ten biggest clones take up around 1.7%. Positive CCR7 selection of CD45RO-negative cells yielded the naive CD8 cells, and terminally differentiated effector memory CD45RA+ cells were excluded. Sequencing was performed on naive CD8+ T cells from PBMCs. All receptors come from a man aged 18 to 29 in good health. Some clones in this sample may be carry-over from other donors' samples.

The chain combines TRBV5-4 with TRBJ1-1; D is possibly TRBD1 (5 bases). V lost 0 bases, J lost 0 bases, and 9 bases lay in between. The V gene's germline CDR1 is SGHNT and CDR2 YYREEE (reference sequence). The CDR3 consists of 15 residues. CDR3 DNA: TGTGCCAGCAGCTTGGAGAGGGGAATGAACACTGAAGCTTTCTTT. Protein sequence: CASSLERGMNTEAFF. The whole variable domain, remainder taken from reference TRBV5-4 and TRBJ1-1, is ETGVTQSPTHLIKTRGQQVTLRCSSQSGHNTVSWYQQALGQGPQFIFQYYREEENGRGNFPPRFSGLQFPNYSSELNVNALELDDSALYLCASSLERGMNTEAFFGQGTRLTVV.

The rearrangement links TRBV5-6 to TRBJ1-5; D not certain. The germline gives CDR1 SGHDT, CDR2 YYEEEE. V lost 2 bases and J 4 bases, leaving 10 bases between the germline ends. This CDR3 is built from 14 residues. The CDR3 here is CASSLGGRNQPQHF. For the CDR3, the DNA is TGTGCCAGCAGCTTAGGCGGCAGGAATCAGCCCCAGCATTTT.

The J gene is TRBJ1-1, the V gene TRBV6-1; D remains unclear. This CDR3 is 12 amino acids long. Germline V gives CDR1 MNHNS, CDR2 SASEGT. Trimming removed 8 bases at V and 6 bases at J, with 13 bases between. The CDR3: CASSGNSPEAFF. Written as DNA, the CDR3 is TGTGCCAGCTCCGGAAACTCTCCTGAAGCTTTCTTT.

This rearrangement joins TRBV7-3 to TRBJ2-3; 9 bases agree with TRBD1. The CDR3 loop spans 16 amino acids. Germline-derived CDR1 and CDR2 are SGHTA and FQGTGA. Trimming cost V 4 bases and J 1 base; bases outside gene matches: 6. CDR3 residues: CASSSGQGWGTDTQYF. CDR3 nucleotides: TGTGCCAGCAGCTCGGGACAGGGCTGGGGCACAGATACGCAGTATTTT.

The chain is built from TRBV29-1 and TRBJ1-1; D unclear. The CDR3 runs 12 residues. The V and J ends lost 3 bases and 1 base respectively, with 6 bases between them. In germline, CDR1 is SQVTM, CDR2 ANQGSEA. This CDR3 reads CSVDSENTEAFF. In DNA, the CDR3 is TGCAGCGTTGATTCAGAGAACACTGAAGCTTTCTTT.

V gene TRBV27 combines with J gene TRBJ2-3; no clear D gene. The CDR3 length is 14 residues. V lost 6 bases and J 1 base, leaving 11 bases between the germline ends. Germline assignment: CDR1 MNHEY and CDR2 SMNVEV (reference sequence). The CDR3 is CASRGLDGTDTQYF. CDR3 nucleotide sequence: TGTGCCAGCAGGGGGTTGGACGGCACAGATACGCAGTATTTT.

The CDR3: CASSVGSASNYGYTF. CDR3 nucleotides: TGTGCCAGCAGCGTAGGGTCCGCAAGTAACTATGGCTACACCTTC. V and J are TRBV9 and TRBJ1-2, with D hard to call. The CDR3 runs to 15 residues. The V gene's germline CDR1 is SGDLS and CDR2 YYNGEE. Trimming pared 0 bases from V and 1 base from J, leaving 10 bases between.

The CDR3 loop is CASSSESSYEQYF. CDR3 DNA sequence: TGTGCCAGCAGCTCTGAGAGCTCCTACGAGCAGTACTTC. The rearrangement uses TRBV11-2 and TRBJ2-7; D call uncertain. CDR3 size: 13 residues. In germline, CDR1 is SGHAT, CDR2 FQNNGV. V was clipped by 4 bases and J by 0 bases, with 7 bases between them.

CDR3 residues: CASNLGGRCGNTIYF. The CDR3 nucleotides are TGTGCCAGCAACCTTGGGGGAAGGTGTGGAAACACCATATATTTT. This chain joins TRBV21-1 and TRBJ1-3. TRBV21-1 is labeled a pseudogene. This CDR3 contains 15 residues.

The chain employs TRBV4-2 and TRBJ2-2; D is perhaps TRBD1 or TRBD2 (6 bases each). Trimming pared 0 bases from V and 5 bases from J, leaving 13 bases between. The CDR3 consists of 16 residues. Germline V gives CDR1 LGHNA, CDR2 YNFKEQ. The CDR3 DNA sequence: TGTGCCAGCAGCCAAGATCTGCGGGACAAGACCGGGGAGCTGTTTTTT. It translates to CASSQDLRDKTGELFF.